The 11 T cell receptor beta chains presented below share a single source sample, sequenced in a study of vaccination and CD4 T cells after COVID-19. Their antigens remain unidentified. The Oncomine TCR Beta short-read assay sequenced DNA from cultured CD4+ T cells. One entry per CDR3 protein results from TCRdb running MiXCR on the PCR reads. The data show about 9,100 distinct CDR3 sequences, with roughly three fifths seen just once and roughly 12% held by the top ten. The treatment: approximately 9-day PBMC culture with coronavirus spike peptide pools or control peptides (ViraFEST assay). Sequencing used cultured CD4+ T cells from blood, obtained after SARS-CoV-2 vaccination. The receptors were gathered from a human donor with COVID-19.

There are a few counts of this clonotype. This chain links TRBV7-8 with TRBJ1-2; 10 nucleotides agree with TRBD1. The CDR3 runs 16 residues. Per germline, CDR1 SGHVS and CDR2 FQNEAQ. V lost 3 bases to trimming and J lost 0 bases; unmatched junction nucleotides: 4. CDR3: CASSFDRGQANYGYTF. The CDR3 region has the DNA TGTGCCAGCAGCTTCGACAGGGGGCAAGCTAACTATGGCTACACCTTC.

The chain has TRBV7-9 and TRBJ1-2; TRBD1 aligns across 9 bases. The V gene end was trimmed by 3 bases and the J gene end by 7 bases; junction bases not matched to a gene: 6. Per germline, CDR1 SEHNR and CDR2 FQNEAQ (reference sequence). The CDR3 runs 14 residues. The CDR3 nucleotides read TGTGCCAGCAGCTTCCGGGACAGGGAAGGTGGCTACACCTTC. This gives the protein CASSFRDREGGYTF.

The V call is TRBV10-2, the J call TRBJ2-3; D not resolved. With 6 bases removed from V and 11 bases from J, the gap between germline ends came to 18 bases. The CDR3 consists of 13 residues. Germline CDR1 reads WSHSY; CDR2 reads SAAADI. CDR3 loop: CASSSYPPSGQYF. CDR3 nucleotides: TGCGCCAGCAGCAGCTACCCGCCGAGTGGGCAGTATTTT.

This sequence joins TRBV5-1 and TRBJ2-7, with a weak D call TRBD2 (7 bases). Germline V gene sequence: CDR1 SGHRS, CDR2 YFSETQ. Between the trimmed V and J ends, which lost 0 bases and 4 bases, there was a span of 14 bases. CDR3 length equals 15 residues. CDR3 sequence reads: CASSLASQGGYEQYF. The CDR3 DNA sequence: TGCGCCAGCAGCTTGGCCTCACAGGGAGGGTACGAGCAGTACTTC.

The rearrangement links TRBV10-3 to TRBJ2-5; a possible D gene is TRBD2 (5 bases). The CDR3 has 12 amino acids. CDR1 and CDR2 from the germline V gene are ENHRY and SYGVKD. The V gene lost 11 bases and the J gene lost 5 bases, with 15 bases spanning the gap. In DNA form, the CDR3 reads TGTGCCCACCGGGGAGCCGGGGAGACCCAGTACTTC. Translation gives CAHRGAGETQYF.

The V call is TRBV5-4, the J call TRBJ2-7; D is perhaps TRBD2 (7 bases). Between the trimmed V and J ends, which lost 4 bases and 2 bases, there was a span of 19 bases. Germline V CDR1 and CDR2: SGHNT, YYREEE (reference sequence). The CDR3 sequence is 16 residues long. The CDR3 DNA reads TGTGCCAGCAGCCCCCCCGGCGGGGGCCCTCCCTACGAGCAGTACTTC. It yields the protein CASSPPGGGPPYEQYF.

This rearrangement joins TRBV7-2 to TRBJ2-5; D is unresolved. The V end lost 2 bases, the J end lost 4 bases, and 8 bases lay between the germline ends. This CDR3 is 13 amino acids long. Germline lookup yields CDR1 SGHTA and CDR2 FQGNSA. The chain's CDR3 is CASSLPVPETQYF. CDR3 nucleotide sequence: TGTGCCAGCAGCTTACCTGTACCAGAGACCCAGTACTTC. The full variable domain, with the rest looked up from reference TRBV7-2 and TRBJ2-5, is GAGVSQSPSNKVTEKGKDVELRCDPISGHTALYWYRQSLGQGLEFLIYFQGNSAPDKSGLPSDRFSAERTGGSVSTLTIQRTQQEDSAVYLCASSLPVPETQYFGPGTRLLVL.

The rearrangement links TRBV28 to TRBJ2-7, with 11 bases matching TRBD2. Germline-derived CDR1 and CDR2 are MDHEN and SYDVKM. CDR3 length: 14 amino acids. Germline trimming cut 11 bases from V and 3 bases from J; bases unmatched to any gene: 9. The CDR3: CAGGTSGGIYEQYF. The CDR3 nucleotides are TGTGCCGGCGGCACTAGCGGGGGTATCTACGAGCAGTACTTC.

V usage is TRBV19 and J usage is TRBJ2-7; possible D gene TRBD2, 6 bases. CDR3 length: 13 amino acids. Trimming took 10 bases from V and 6 from J, leaving 19 bases between them. CDR1 and CDR2 (germline): LNHDA, SQIVND (reference sequence). The CDR3 spells CATTNYPGSEQYF. The CDR3 region has the DNA TGTGCCACCACAAACTATCCCGGGAGCGAGCAGTACTTC.

V gene TRBV11-2 combines with J gene TRBJ1-2; D not resolved. Trimming took off 3 bases at V and 14 bases at J, with 10 bases between the two ends. In germline, CDR1 is SGHAT, CDR2 FQNNGV. The CDR3 has 10 amino acids. CDR3 loop: CASSLGKRTF. The CDR3 DNA reads as TGTGCCAGCAGCTTGGGCAAGCGGACCTTC.

V and J are TRBV20-1 and TRBJ2-5; TRBD1 might be the D (6 bases). Looked up from germline, CDR1 is DFQATT and CDR2 is SNEGSKA (reference sequence). There are 12 residues in the CDR3. Trimming took off 6 bases at V and 1 base at J, with 9 bases between the two ends. CDR3 sequence reads: CSAPRGQETQYF. The CDR3 nucleotides are TGCAGTGCGCCCAGGGGCCAAGAGACCCAGTACTTC.